Below are 8 T cell receptor beta chains sequenced from a single sample in a study of T cells in Graves' hyperthyroidism and ophthalmopathy. RNA transcripts yielded amplified TCR beta CDR3 regions. RT-PCR in the first round (using the HTBI primer set) targeted the TCR CDR3. TCRdb reprocessed the multiplex PCR reads via MiXCR and lists one record per CDR3 protein. The sample holds 340,000 or so distinct CDR3 sequences, around a sixth seen once. Sequenced input: blood. These receptors were taken from a woman in her forties or fifties with Graves' hyperthyroidism.

A word on this clonotype: Just one base apart from a much larger clone, this may be a read error. This chain connects TRBV27 to TRBJ2-7; 8 bases fit TRBD2. The germline V gene has CDR1 MNHEY and CDR2 SMNVEV (reference sequence). This CDR3 contains 15 residues. The V segment lost 5 bases and the J segment 4 bases; nucleotides outside the gene matches: 10. For the CDR3, the DNA is TGTGCCAGCAGTCCCTTGGCTAGCGGGCCTTACGAGCAGTACTTC. Its protein product is CASSPLASGPYEQYF.

This clonotype was seen repeatedly, ten times or more. The rearrangement joins TRBV13 to TRBJ2-1; 9 nucleotides agree with TRBD2. V shed 0 bases, J shed 5 bases, and the junction held 5 bases outside the gene matches. Germline V gene data show CDR1 as PRHDT and CDR2 as FYEKMQ (reference sequence). CDR3 size: 16 residues. CDR3 nucleotide sequence: TGTGCCAGCAGCTTAGGCCGCGGGAGGGTTGACAATGAGCAGTTCTTC. Translation gives CASSLGRGRVDNEQFF.

This clonotype was counted ten times or more. The chain combines TRBV11-2 with TRBJ2-3; no clear D. Germline-derived CDR1 and CDR2 are SGHAT and FQNNGV. V was pared by 11 bases and J by 5 bases, with 14 bases between. The CDR3 extends over 12 amino acids. The CDR3 spells CASAAWQDTQYF. The CDR3 coding sequence is TGTGCCTCCGCGGCCTGGCAAGATACGCAGTATTTT.

This clonotype was seen at least ten times. This chain connects TRBV11-2 to TRBJ2-1, with unresolved D. CDR3 length equals 11 residues. Trimming stripped 5 bases from V and 12 bases from J, with 11 bases between. Germline V gene data show CDR1 as SGHAT and CDR2 as FQNNGV. CDR3 sequence (DNA): TGTGCCAGCAGCAGGACCCGGTGGCAGTTCTTC. This encodes CASSRTRWQFF.

This clonotype was detected ten times or more. The J gene is TRBJ1-1, the V gene TRBV12-3 or TRBV12-4; 9 bases fit TRBD1. The ends lost 6 bases at V and 4 bases at J; junction bases unmatched: 6. The CDR3 sequence is 14 residues long. CDR3 protein: CASRPGQGITEAFF. CDR3 coding DNA: TGTGCCAGCAGACCCGGACAGGGGATCACTGAAGCTTTCTTT.

This clonotype was picked up a small number of times. Because the CDR3 is missing its conserved closing phenylalanine or tryptophan, this is likely a read error. V is TRBV6-1 and J is TRBJ2-5, with 7 bases aligning to TRBD1. V gave up 0 bases and J gave up 11 bases; unmatched junction bases: 3. Germline V gene data show CDR1 as MNHNS and CDR2 as SASEGT. The CDR3 extends over 12 amino acids. For the CDR3, the DNA is TGTGCCAGCAGTGAAGCGTGGGACAGACAGTACGTC. Protein sequence: CASSEAWDRQYV.

This clonotype was counted only a few times. The chain has TRBV20-1 and TRBJ2-1; 13 bases align to TRBD2. The CDR3 consists of 18 residues. The junction had 8 bases not matched to a gene; V was cut back by 3 bases and J by 0 bases. The germline CDR1 and CDR2 sequences are DFQATT and SNEGSKA (reference sequence). CDR3 sequence: CSARSGTSGASSYNEQFF. Written as DNA, the CDR3 is TGCAGTGCTAGGAGCGGGACTAGCGGGGCGAGCTCCTACAATGAGCAGTTCTTC.

This clonotype showed up many times. The rearrangement links TRBV11-2 to TRBJ1-2; no clear D gene. This CDR3 region has 13 residues. Trimming took off 0 bases at V and 7 bases at J, with 9 bases between the two ends. The germline CDR1 and CDR2 sequences are SGHAT and FQNNGV. The CDR3 sequence is CASSLDRTAGYTF. The CDR3 nucleotides are TGTGCCAGCAGCTTAGACAGGACGGCTGGCTACACCTTC.